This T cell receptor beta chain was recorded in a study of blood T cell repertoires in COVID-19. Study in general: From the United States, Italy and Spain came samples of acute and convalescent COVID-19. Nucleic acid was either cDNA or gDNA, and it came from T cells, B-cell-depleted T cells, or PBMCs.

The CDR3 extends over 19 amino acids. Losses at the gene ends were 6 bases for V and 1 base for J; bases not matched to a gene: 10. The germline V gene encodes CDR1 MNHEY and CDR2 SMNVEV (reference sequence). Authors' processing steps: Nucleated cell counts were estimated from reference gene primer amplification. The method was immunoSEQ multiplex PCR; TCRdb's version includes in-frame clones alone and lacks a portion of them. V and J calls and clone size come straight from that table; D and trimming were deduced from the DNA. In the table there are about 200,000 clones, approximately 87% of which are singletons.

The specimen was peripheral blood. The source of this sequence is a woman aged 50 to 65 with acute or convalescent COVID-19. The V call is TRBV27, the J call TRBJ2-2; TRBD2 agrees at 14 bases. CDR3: CASSTLYGTSGGNTGELFF. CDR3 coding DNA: TGTGCCAGCAGCACATTATACGGGACTAGCGGGGGGAACACCGGGGAGCTGTTTTTT.